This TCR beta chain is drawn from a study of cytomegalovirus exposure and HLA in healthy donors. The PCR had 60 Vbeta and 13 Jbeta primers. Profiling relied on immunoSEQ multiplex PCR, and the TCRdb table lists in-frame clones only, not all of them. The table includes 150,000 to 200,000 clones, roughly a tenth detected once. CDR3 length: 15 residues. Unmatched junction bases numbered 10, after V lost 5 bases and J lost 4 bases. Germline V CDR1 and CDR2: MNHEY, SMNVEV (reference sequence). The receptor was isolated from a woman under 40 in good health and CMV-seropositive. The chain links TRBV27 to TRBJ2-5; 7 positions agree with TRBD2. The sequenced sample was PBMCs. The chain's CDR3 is CASSVLGVAGETQYF. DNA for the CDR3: TGTGCCAGCAGTGTGCTCGGGGTAGCGGGAGAGACCCAGTACTTC.